Below, one TCR beta chain is given with its context. The entry originates in a study of shared clonotypes between healthy human individuals. Donors had no recently reported acute infections or vaccinations and were HIV-negative. Genomic DNA (from each subset) was split evenly across several immunoSEQ plates. Sequenced by immunoSEQ multiplex PCR; TCRdb stores in-frame clones only, minus some. The data show under 650,000 clones, with less than 96% seen just once and approximately 0.06% held by the top ten. Germline V gene lookup returns CDR1 SEHNR and CDR2 FQNEAQ (reference sequence). The CDR3 extends over 15 amino acids. Trimming took 2 bases from V and 5 from J; bases not matched to a gene: 4.

The sample was naive CD4+ T cells sorted from blood. Regarding subset: CD45RA+ positively selected. This TCR derives from a woman in her twenties or thirties in good health. The V gene is TRBV7-9, the J gene TRBJ2-3, with 10 bases aligning to TRBD2. The CDR3 DNA follows: TGTGCCAGCAGCTTACTAGCGGGAGTGGTAGATACGCAGTATTTT. Its translation is CASSLLAGVVDTQYF.